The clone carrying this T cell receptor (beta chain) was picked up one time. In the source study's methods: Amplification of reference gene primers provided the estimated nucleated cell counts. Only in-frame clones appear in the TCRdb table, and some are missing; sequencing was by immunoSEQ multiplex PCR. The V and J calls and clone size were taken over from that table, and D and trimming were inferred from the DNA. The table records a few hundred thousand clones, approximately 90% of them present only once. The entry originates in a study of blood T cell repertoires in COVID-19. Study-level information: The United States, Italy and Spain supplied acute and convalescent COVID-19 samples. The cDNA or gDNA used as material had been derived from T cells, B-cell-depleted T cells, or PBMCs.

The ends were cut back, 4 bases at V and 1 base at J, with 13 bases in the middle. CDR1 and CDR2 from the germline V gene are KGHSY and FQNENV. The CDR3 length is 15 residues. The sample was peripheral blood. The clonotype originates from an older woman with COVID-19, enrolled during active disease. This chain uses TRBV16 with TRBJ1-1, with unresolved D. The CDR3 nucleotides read TGTGCCAGCAGCCCTCTGGAGTCGGGGAACACTGAAGCTTTCTTT. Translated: CASSPLESGNTEAFF. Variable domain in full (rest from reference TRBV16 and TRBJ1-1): GEEVAQTPKHLVRGEGQKAKLYCAPIKGHSYVFWYQQVLKNEFKFLISFQNENVFDETGMPKERFSAKCLPNSPCSLEIQATKLEDSAVYFCASSPLESGNTEAFFGQGTRLTVV.